The 5 T cell receptor beta chains in this list originate from one sample, sequenced in a study of T-cell reconstitution after alpha-beta-depleted transplantation in children (dated by TCRdb to the mid-2010s). The library came from PCR. Sequencing took place on an Illumina HiSeq 2500. TCR library preparation used molecular barcoding, with unique molecular identifiers applied to normalize quantification of the TCRbeta repertoire. TCRdb reanalyzed the raw reads on its own, using fastp at Q25 for trimming and MiXCR for clone calling, and kept in-frame beta chains. Identical CDR3 protein sequences are pooled into one entry, listed with their most common genes and DNA. The sample yields some 550,000 distinct CDR3 sequences; more than 20% were counted once. The ten most abundant clones make up about 14% of the sample. In the paper's terms, the treatment or condition label means: allogeneic hematopoietic cell transplantation with graft depleted of TCRalphabeta T cells and CD19 B cells.

Sequencing was performed on PBMCs, mostly from graft donor cells, taken 360 days after TCRalphabeta/CD19-depleted stem cell transplant. Receptor source: a boy in the first two years of life who had a stem cell transplant for acute myeloid leukemia, so the T cells may come from the graft donor.

V usage is TRBV20-1 and J usage is TRBJ1-1; 10 bases align to TRBD1. The trim removed 1 base at V and 6 bases at J, leaving 8 bases unmatched. The CDR3 length is 15 residues. Germline-derived CDR1 and CDR2 are DFQATT and SNEGSKA (reference sequence). The CDR3 region is CSARASDRGHAEAFF. CDR3 in DNA: TGCAGTGCTAGAGCCAGCGACAGGGGGCACGCTGAAGCTTTCTTT.

This clonotype was recorded many times. The chain is built from TRBV12-3 or TRBV12-4 and TRBJ2-1; D perhaps matches TRBD2 (5 bases). V lost 2 bases and J 5 bases, leaving 10 bases between the germline ends. This CDR3 contains 14 residues. CDR3 nucleotide sequence: TGTGCCAGCAGTTTAAGGACTTTCCACAATGAGCAGTTCTTC. It yields the protein CASSLRTFHNEQFF.

The chain has TRBV3-1 and TRBJ1-5, with 8 bases matching TRBD1. The length of the CDR3 is 14 residues. Germline lookup yields CDR1 LGHDT and CDR2 YNNKEL (reference sequence). The ends lost 1 base at V and 6 bases at J; junction bases unmatched: 2. The chain's CDR3 is CASSQGTGSQPQHF. The CDR3 region has the DNA TGTGCCAGCAGCCAAGGGACAGGGAGTCAGCCCCAGCATTTT.

Many counts were recorded for this clonotype. This chain links TRBV19 with TRBJ2-1; 9 bases fit TRBD2. The germline gives CDR1 LNHDA, CDR2 SQIVND (reference sequence). The CDR3 totals 14 residues. The ends lost 5 bases at V and 8 bases at J; junction bases unmatched: 7. CDR3 DNA: TGTGCCAGTAGTCCTAGCGGGGCAGGCGATGAGCAGTTCTTC. Protein sequence: CASSPSGAGDEQFF.

The J gene is TRBJ2-3, the V gene TRBV11-2, with 13 bases aligning to TRBD2. Germline-derived CDR1 and CDR2 are SGHAT and FQNNGV. Germline trimming cut 5 bases from V and 4 bases from J; bases unmatched to any gene: 12. CDR3 length: 18 residues. The CDR3 DNA reads TGTGCCAGCAGCCAACACCGGACTAGCGGGGGCGCCCCAGATACGCAGTATTTT. Protein sequence: CASSQHRTSGGAPDTQYF.